This TCR beta chain was recorded in a study of shared clonotypes between healthy human individuals. Repertoires were generated with immunoSEQ multiplex PCR, while TCRdb's copy carries only in-frame clones and drops some. The table has approximately 1.1 million clones, around 82% seen once. Naive CD45RA+ and memory CD45RA-negative subsets were split from CD4+ cells. Germline V gene lookup returns CDR1 SGHVS and CDR2 FQNEAQ. The CDR3 covers 14 residues. V was trimmed by 1 base and J by 5 bases, leaving 8 bases between them. The sample taken for sequencing was memory CD4+ T cells from PBMCs. Subset indicated: CD45RA-negative fraction. J is TRBJ2-2 and V is TRBV7-8; D gene uncertain. The sequence was collected from a man aged 18 to 30 in good health. Some clones in this sample may be carry-over from other donors' samples. The CDR3 DNA follows: TGTGCCAGCAGCTTAGGCAGAACTACCGGGGAGCTGTTTTTT. Protein product: CASSLGRTTGELFF.